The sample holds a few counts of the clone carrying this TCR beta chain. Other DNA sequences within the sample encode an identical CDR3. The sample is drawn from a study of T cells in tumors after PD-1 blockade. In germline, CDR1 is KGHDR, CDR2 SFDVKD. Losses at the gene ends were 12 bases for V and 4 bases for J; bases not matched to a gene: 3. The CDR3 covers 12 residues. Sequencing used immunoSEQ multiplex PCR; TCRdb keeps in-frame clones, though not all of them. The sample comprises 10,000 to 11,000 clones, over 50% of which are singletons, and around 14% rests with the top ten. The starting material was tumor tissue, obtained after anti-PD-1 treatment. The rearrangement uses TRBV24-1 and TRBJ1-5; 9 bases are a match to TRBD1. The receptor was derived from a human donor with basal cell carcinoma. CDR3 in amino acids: CAAGQGNQPQHF. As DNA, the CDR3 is TGTGCCGCCGGACAGGGGAATCAGCCCCAGCATTTT.